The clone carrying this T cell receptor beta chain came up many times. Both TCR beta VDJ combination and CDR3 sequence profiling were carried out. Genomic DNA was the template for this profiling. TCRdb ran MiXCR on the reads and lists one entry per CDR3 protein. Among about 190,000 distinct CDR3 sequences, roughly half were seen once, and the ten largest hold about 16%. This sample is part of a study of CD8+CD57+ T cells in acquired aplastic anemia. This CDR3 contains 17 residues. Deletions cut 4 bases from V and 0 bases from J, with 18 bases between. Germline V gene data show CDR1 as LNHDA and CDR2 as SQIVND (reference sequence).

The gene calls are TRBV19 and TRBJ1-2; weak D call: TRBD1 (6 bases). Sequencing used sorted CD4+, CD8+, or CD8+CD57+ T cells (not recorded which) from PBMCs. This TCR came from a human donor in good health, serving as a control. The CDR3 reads CASSTRGNGAANYGYTF. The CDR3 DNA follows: TGTGCCAGTAGTACCAGGGGAAATGGGGCAGCTAACTATGGCTACACCTTC. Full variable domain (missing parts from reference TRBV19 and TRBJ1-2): DGGITQSPKYLFRKEGQNVTLSCEQNLNHDAMYWYRQDPGQGLRLIYYSQIVNDFQKGDIAEGYSVSREKKESFPLTVTSAQKNPTAFYLCASSTRGNGAANYGYTFGSGTRLTVV.